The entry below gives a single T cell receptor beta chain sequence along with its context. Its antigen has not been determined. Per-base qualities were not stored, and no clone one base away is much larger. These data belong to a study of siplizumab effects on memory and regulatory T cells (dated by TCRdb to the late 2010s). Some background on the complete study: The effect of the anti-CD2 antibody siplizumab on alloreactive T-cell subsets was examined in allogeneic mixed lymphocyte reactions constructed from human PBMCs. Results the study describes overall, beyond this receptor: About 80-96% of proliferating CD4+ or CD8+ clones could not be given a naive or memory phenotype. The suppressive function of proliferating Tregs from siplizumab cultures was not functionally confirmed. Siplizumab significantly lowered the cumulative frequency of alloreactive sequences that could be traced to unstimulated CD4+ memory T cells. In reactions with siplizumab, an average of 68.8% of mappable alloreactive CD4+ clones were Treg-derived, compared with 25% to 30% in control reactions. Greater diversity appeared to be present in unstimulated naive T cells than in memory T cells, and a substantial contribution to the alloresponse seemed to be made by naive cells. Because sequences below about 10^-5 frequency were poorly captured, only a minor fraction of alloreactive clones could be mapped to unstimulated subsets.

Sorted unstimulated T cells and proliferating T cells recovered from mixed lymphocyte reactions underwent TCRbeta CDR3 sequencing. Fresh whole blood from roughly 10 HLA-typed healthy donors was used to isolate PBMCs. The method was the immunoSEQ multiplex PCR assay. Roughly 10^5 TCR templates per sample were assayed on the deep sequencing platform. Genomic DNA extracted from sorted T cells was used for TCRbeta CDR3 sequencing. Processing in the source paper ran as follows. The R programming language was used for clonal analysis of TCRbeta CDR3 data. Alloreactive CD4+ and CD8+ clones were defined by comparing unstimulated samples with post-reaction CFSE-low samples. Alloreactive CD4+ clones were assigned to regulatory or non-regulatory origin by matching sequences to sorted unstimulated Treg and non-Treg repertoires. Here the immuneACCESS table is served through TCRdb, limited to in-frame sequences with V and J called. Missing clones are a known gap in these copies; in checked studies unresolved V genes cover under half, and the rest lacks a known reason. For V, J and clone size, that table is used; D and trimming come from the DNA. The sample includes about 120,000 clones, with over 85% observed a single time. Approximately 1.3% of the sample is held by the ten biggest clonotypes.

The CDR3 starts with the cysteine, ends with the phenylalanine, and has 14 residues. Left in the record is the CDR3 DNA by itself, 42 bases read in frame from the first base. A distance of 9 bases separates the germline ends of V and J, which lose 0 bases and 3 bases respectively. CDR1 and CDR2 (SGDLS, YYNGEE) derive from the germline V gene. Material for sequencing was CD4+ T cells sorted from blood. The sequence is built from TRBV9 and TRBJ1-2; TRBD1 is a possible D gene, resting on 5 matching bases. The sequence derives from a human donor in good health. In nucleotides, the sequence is TGTGCCAGCAGCGTAGAAGCAGGGCACTATGGCTACACCTTC. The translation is CASSVEAGHYGYTF. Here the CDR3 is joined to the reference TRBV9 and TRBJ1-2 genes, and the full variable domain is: DSGVTQTPKHLITATGQRVTLRCSPRSGDLSVYWYQQSLDQGLQFLIQYYNGEERAKGNILERFSAQQFPDLHSELNLSSLELGDSALYFCASSVEAGHYGYTFGSGTRLTVV.